The clone carrying this T cell receptor beta chain was found many times. Its antigen remains unknown. In germline, CDR1 is SGHKS, CDR2 YYEKEE (reference sequence). Trimming took 3 bases from V and 6 from J; bases not matched to a gene: 5. This CDR3 is built from 14 residues. These data belong to a study of CD8 T cells in ankylosing spondylitis. Regarding the study as a whole: Within ankylosing spondylitis blood, a TCR beta motif made up of eight or nine highly homologous variants appeared to be characteristic. Certain motif variants had earlier appeared in reactive arthritis synovial fluid and blood.

Libraries for TCR beta were made by quantitative 5'-RACE with molecular barcodes. A single record per CDR3 protein comes from TCRdb applying MiXCR to the 5' RACE reads. The sample shows some 130,000 distinct CDR3 sequences, about 7% of them seen only once. Source material: blood, either unsorted or a sorted T cell fraction (not recorded which). The chain uses TRBV5-5 and TRBJ1-3, with 8 bases matching TRBD1. The source of this sequence is a female donor with ankylosing spondylitis or in good health (not recorded which). The CDR3 is CASSSQTGENTIYF. In DNA, the CDR3 is TGTGCCAGCAGCTCCCAGACAGGGGAAAACACCATATATTTT. The variable domain in full, with the rest retrieved from reference TRBV5-5 and TRBJ1-3, is DAGVTQSPTHLIKTRGQQVTLRCSPISGHKSVSWYQQVLGQGPQFIFQYYEKEERGRGNFPDRFSARQFPNYSSELNVNALLLGDSALYLCASSSQTGENTIYFGEGSWLTVV.